These 24 T cell receptor beta chains were sequenced from one sample in a study of regulatory T cells in long-lasting Graves disease. Both iRepertoire HTBI primers and Arm-PCR of CDR3 regions were used to build the TCR beta libraries. MiXCR, run by TCRdb on the multiplex PCR reads, gives a single entry per CDR3 protein. The table includes approximately 350,000 distinct CDR3 sequences, roughly 23% detected once. Noted time point: persistent/refractory GD, antithyroid drugs over 5 years with positive TRAb. The TCR library used RNA extracted from PBMCs. Material: peripheral blood mononuclear cells (PBMCs), obtained when the disease was refractory, from a patient treated with antithyroid drugs. All receptors come from a woman aged 40 to 50 with Graves disease.

The rearrangement links TRBV10-1 to TRBJ2-4; 12 nucleotides agree with TRBD2. This CDR3 comprises 16 residues. The germline CDR1 and CDR2 sequences are WNHNN and SYGVQD (reference sequence). Unmatched junction bases numbered 6, after V lost 4 bases and J lost 5 bases. The CDR3 DNA reads as TGCGCCAGCAGTGCCCAAAGACTAGCGGGAGAAAACATTCAGTACTTC. Translated, it gives CASSAQRLAGENIQYF.

This clonotype was recorded a few times. A much larger clone sits a single nucleotide away, making a read error possible. The V gene is TRBV29-1, the J gene TRBJ1-2; 7 bases align to TRBD1. CDR3 length equals 13 residues. J was trimmed by 1 base and V by 6 bases; bases with no gene match: 5. Looked up from germline, CDR1 is SQVTM and CDR2 is ANQGSEA. For the CDR3, the DNA is TGCAGCGTCCGGACAGGCCATAACTATGGCTACACCTTC. This encodes CSVRTGHNYGYTF.

The table lists this clonotype with many counts. This chain links TRBV11-2 with TRBJ2-7; D is uncertain. CDR3 length equals 13 residues. The V gene lost 1 base and the J gene lost 3 bases, with 7 bases spanning the gap. CDR1 is SGHAT and CDR2 is FQNNGV in the germline V gene. For the CDR3, the DNA is TGTGCCAGCAGCTTAGGGGTGTACTACGAGCAGTACTTC. Translation gives CASSLGVYYEQYF. The variable domain in full, completed from reference TRBV11-2 and TRBJ2-7, reads EAGVAQSPRYKIIEKRQSVAFWCNPISGHATLYWYQQILGQGPKLLIQFQNNGVVDDSQLPKDRFSAERLKGVDSTLKIQPAKLEDSAVYLCASSLGVYYEQYFGPGTRLTVT.

On this clonotype itself: This could be a read error, since a much larger clone is one nucleotide away. The rearrangement uses TRBV2 and TRBJ1-3; D perhaps matches TRBD1 (5 bases). The CDR3 contains 16 residues. From germline, CDR1 is SNHLY and CDR2 FYNNEI. As DNA, the CDR3 is TGTGCCAGCAGTGAAGGGGATGGGGGACCTGGAAACACCATACATTTT. Its protein is CASSEGDGGPGNTIHF.

The rearrangement links TRBV5-1 to TRBJ2-3; TRBD2 agrees at 7 bases. The CDR3 contains 16 residues. Germline CDR1 is SGHRS and CDR2 is YFSETQ. V lost 4 bases, J lost 0 bases, and 8 bases stayed unmatched. CDR3 protein: CASSPLRDYSTDTQYF. The CDR3 nucleotides are TGCGCCAGCAGCCCCCTCCGGGACTATAGCACAGATACGCAGTATTTT.

This clonotype showed up many times. The J gene is TRBJ2-2, the V gene TRBV28, with 9 bases aligning to TRBD1. The CDR3 is 15 amino acids. The V segment lost 6 bases and the J segment 5 bases; nucleotides outside the gene matches: 7. Germline CDR1 MDHEN, CDR2 SYDVKM. This CDR3 is CASSRDRVVTGELFF. The DNA for the CDR3 is TGTGCCAGCAGCAGGGACAGGGTTGTGACCGGGGAGCTGTTTTTT.

This clonotype was seen more than once but under ten times. The V and J genes are TRBV12-3 or TRBV12-4 and TRBJ2-1, with 7 bases fitting TRBD2. V lost 7 bases, J lost 0 bases, and 9 bases stayed unmatched. This CDR3 is 16 amino acids long. The CDR3 region has the DNA TGTGCCAGCACTCCCCGCGGGAGAAGCTCCTACAATGAGCAGTTCTTC. This translates into CASTPRGRSSYNEQFF.

This clonotype was counted a few times. This chain joins TRBV4-1 and TRBJ2-7; D is perhaps TRBD2 (5 bases). V lost 3 bases and J lost 0, with 18 bases in between. The CDR3 runs to 17 residues. From germline, CDR1 is MGHRA and CDR2 YSYEKL. CDR3 in amino acids: CASSHSYARGPSYEQYF. DNA of the CDR3: TGCGCCAGCAGCCATTCCTACGCCCGAGGGCCCTCCTACGAGCAGTACTTC.

The chain employs TRBV28 and TRBJ1-1; D perhaps matches TRBD1 (5 bases). The CDR3 has 16 amino acids. CDR1 is MDHEN, CDR2 SYDVKM, per germline. Trimming left V 6 bases short and J 2 bases short, with 19 bases between. In DNA, the CDR3 is TGTGCCAGCAGCCAGAGGCTAGGGGAGGAAAACACTGAAGCTTTCTTT. The encoded protein is CASSQRLGEENTEAFF.

This clonotype was recorded at least ten times. The chain combines TRBV10-3 with TRBJ1-2, with D unclear. The CDR3 is 14 amino acids. Germline V gene sequence: CDR1 ENHRY, CDR2 SYGVKD. V lost 10 bases, J lost 5 bases, and 20 bases lay in between. The CDR3 here is CATNQPGREYGYTF. The DNA of the CDR3 is TGTGCCACCAACCAACCGGGGAGGGAGTATGGCTACACCTTC.

The chain uses TRBV3-1 and TRBJ1-1; D perhaps matches TRBD1 (5 bases). Looked up from germline, CDR1 is LGHDT and CDR2 is YNNKEL (reference sequence). The CDR3 extends over 13 amino acids. V dropped 5 bases and J dropped 6 bases, with 13 bases sitting between them. The CDR3 DNA reads TGTGCCAGCAGCGCCCGGGGGGTAGCTGAAGCTTTCTTT. The encoded protein is CASSARGVAEAFF.

Many counts were recorded for this clonotype. The J gene is TRBJ1-1, the V gene TRBV2; D is ambiguous. The CDR3 loop spans 18 amino acids. Germline lookup yields CDR1 SNHLY and CDR2 FYNNEI. The V end lost 2 bases, the J end lost 8 bases, and 27 bases lay between the germline ends. CDR3 in DNA: TGTGCCAGCAGTGAAAAAATACCCTACGCTCTCACCCCCAGGGAAGCTTTCTTT. The encoded protein is CASSEKIPYALTPREAFF.

The V gene is TRBV27, the J gene TRBJ2-3, with TRBD2 matching over 9 bases. CDR1 is MNHEY and CDR2 is SMNVEV in the germline V gene (reference sequence). The CDR3 totals 15 residues. V dropped 3 bases and J dropped 1; count of bases not matched to a gene: 2. The CDR3 spells CASSLQREGTDTQYF. In nucleotides, the CDR3 is TGTGCCAGCAGTTTGCAGCGGGAGGGCACAGATACGCAGTATTTT.

V is TRBV13 and J is TRBJ1-1; D remains ambiguous. The germline V gene encodes CDR1 PRHDT and CDR2 FYEKMQ (reference sequence). The CDR3 runs to 14 residues. V lost 3 bases, J lost 0 bases, and 8 bases lay in between. As DNA, the CDR3 is TGTGCCAGCAGCTTCACCACACTGAACACTGAAGCTTTCTTT. Translation gives CASSFTTLNTEAFF.

This clonotype was found many times. The chain is built from TRBV28 and TRBJ2-2, with 7 bases matching TRBD1. V lost 8 bases to trimming and J lost 6 bases; unmatched junction nucleotides: 12. Germline CDR1 MDHEN, CDR2 SYDVKM. The CDR3 covers 15 residues. The CDR3 DNA reads TGTGCCAGCGCCATACCCGGACAGGTGGCCGGGGAGCTGTTTTTT. Amino acid sequence: CASAIPGQVAGELFF.

V and J are TRBV7-2 and TRBJ2-7; 10 bases match TRBD2. The V gene end was trimmed by 5 bases and the J gene end by 1 base; junction bases not matched to a gene: 8. The CDR3 sequence is 16 residues long. Germline V gene sequence: CDR1 SGHTA, CDR2 FQGNSA. The CDR3 DNA reads as TGTGCCAGCAGCGACGAGACTAGCGGGTTATCCTACGAGCAGTACTTC. Translated: CASSDETSGLSYEQYF.

The chain employs TRBV5-6 and TRBJ2-1; possibly TRBD2 for D (6 bases). Deletions cut 1 base from V and 2 bases from J, with 19 bases between. CDR3 size: 18 residues. The germline gives CDR1 SGHDT, CDR2 YYEEEE. For the CDR3, the DNA is TGTGCCAGCAGCTTGCTCGTTTCCCGGGTAGCGGCCTACAATGAGCAGTTCTTC. The encoded protein is CASSLLVSRVAAYNEQFF.

The chain recombines TRBV7-9 with TRBJ2-3; 7 bases fit TRBD2. Looked up from germline, CDR1 is SEHNR and CDR2 is FQNEAQ (reference sequence). This CDR3 has 17 residues. J was trimmed by 5 bases and V by 5 bases; bases with no gene match: 16. The CDR3, as DNA: TGTGCCAGCAGCCCTTGGGGGGGGAAGTTAGAAGAAGATACGCAGTATTTT. This sequence encodes CASSPWGGKLEEDTQYF.

This clonotype was detected ten times or more. The V gene is TRBV24-1, the J gene TRBJ2-2; D uncertain. V lost 3 bases and J lost 5, with 9 bases in between. Germline CDR1 is KGHDR and CDR2 is SFDVKD. The CDR3 has 14 amino acids. CDR3 region: CATSDVLWTGELFF. The CDR3 DNA is TGTGCCACCAGTGATGTTCTGTGGACCGGGGAGCTGTTTTTT.

This clonotype was found many times. The chain combines TRBV7-2 with TRBJ2-2; D is perhaps TRBD1 (5 bases). The CDR3 runs to 17 residues. Trimming pared 5 bases from V and 0 bases from J, leaving 16 bases between. CDR1 SGHTA and CDR2 FQGNSA come from the germline V gene. CDR3: CASSLPPRTTNTGELFF. CDR3 bases: TGTGCCAGCAGCCTACCTCCCCGGACAACGAACACCGGGGAGCTGTTTTTT.

This clonotype was seen repeatedly, ten times or more. V usage is TRBV28 and J usage is TRBJ2-7; D uncertain. CDR1 is MDHEN and CDR2 is SYDVKM in the germline V gene. V dropped 6 bases and J dropped 3 bases, with 9 bases sitting between them. The CDR3 spans 12 residues. Here the CDR3 reads CASRIDGYEQYF. CDR3 nucleotides: TGTGCCAGCAGGATCGATGGCTACGAGCAGTACTTC.

On this clonotype: Possible read error: a much larger clone is one base away. This chain links TRBV28 with TRBJ2-7; no clear D. The germline V gene has CDR1 MDHEN and CDR2 SYDVKM. The CDR3 is made up of 12 amino acids. For the CDR3, the DNA is TGTGCCAGCAGTTTAACAGTTCCCGAGCAGCACTTC. Translated: CASSLTVPEQHF.

This clonotype was counted a few times. The DNA of the CDR3 is TGTGCCAGCAGCCCAACCGTGGCCACTGAAGCTTTCTTT. Its protein product is CASSPTVATEAFF. This sequence joins TRBV7-3 and TRBJ1-1; D not resolved. The CDR3 is 13 residues long. The germline V gene encodes CDR1 SGHTA and CDR2 FQGTGA. V dropped 5 bases and J dropped 4 bases, with 11 bases sitting between them.

The chain carries TRBV7-9 and TRBJ1-1, with D unclear. V was shortened by 3 bases and J by 9 bases, with 23 bases between the two germline ends. CDR1 is SEHNR and CDR2 is FQNEAQ in the germline V gene (reference sequence). This CDR3 is built from 16 residues. CDR3 region: CASSFGVQPQDPKAFF. CDR3 nucleotides: TGTGCCAGCAGCTTTGGTGTTCAACCGCAGGATCCAAAAGCTTTCTTT.